This TCR beta chain was obtained from a study of T cell responses to AZD1222 COVID-19 vaccine. Study-wide findings and caveats: Baseline seropositives among AZD1222 recipients totaled only six. Spike-specific TCR breadth and depth both grew after two AZD1222 doses. Donors in the cohort were predominantly white British and more often female, and clonal diversity was possibly underestimated. Samples come after the peak T cell response, not at day 14.

Details on this clone: No antigen is known for it.

The data were produced by immunoSEQ multiplex PCR, yet TCRdb's version contains in-frame clones alone and is incomplete. The table has some 80,000 clones, more than 60% seen once. This CDR3 region has 15 residues. Trimming took off 4 bases at V and 2 bases at J, with 12 bases between the two ends. Germline CDR1 and CDR2: MDHEN and SYDVKM. V is TRBV28 and J is TRBJ1-5; no clear D gene. The TCR sequence derives from an adult who received the MenACWY meningococcal vaccine as a control. Specimen: peripheral blood, collected 28 days after the second dose of the MenACWY control vaccine. CDR3 region: CASSSIKMGNQPQHF. The CDR3 region has the DNA TGTGCCAGCAGTTCTATAAAAATGGGCAATCAGCCCCAGCATTTT.